The next 6 T cell receptor beta chains were all read from a single sample in a study of chemoradiotherapy in HPV16-positive cancers. Only in-frame clones appear in the TCRdb table, and some are missing; sequencing was by immunoSEQ multiplex PCR. There are several thousand clones in the sample; roughly 73% occur only once, and about 30% lies in the top ten. Sample: tumor tissue, taken from a patient who underwent chemoradiotherapy. These receptors came from a human donor with HPV-associated anogenital cancer.

The chain recombines TRBV19 with TRBJ2-7, with 9 bases lining up with TRBD1. Germline trimming cut 2 bases from V and 3 bases from J; bases unmatched to any gene: 5. The CDR3 runs to 15 residues. Germline CDR1 is LNHDA and CDR2 is SQIVND (reference sequence). The CDR3 spells CASSINPDRGYEQYF. The CDR3, as DNA: TGTGCCAGTAGTATAAATCCGGACAGGGGCTACGAGCAGTACTTC.

The rearrangement links TRBV5-1 to TRBJ2-5; perhaps TRBD1 as D (5 bases). This CDR3 is built from 16 residues. Looked up from germline, CDR1 is SGHRS and CDR2 is YFSETQ. V gave up 0 bases and J gave up 1 base, with 13 bases separating them. The CDR3 spells CASSLEGHQGQETQYF. As DNA, the CDR3 is TGCGCCAGCAGCTTGGAGGGCCATCAGGGCCAAGAGACCCAGTACTTC.

CDR3 in amino acids: CASTQNNEQFF. CDR3 coding DNA: TGTGCCAGCACACAGAACAATGAGCAGTTCTTC. The genes are TRBV2 and TRBJ2-1; no clear D. The V gene's germline CDR1 is SNHLY and CDR2 FYNNEI. Trimming stripped 7 bases from V and 5 bases from J, with 6 bases between. CDR3 length equals 11 residues.

This sequence joins TRBV7-9 and TRBJ1-2; D gene uncertain. V was pared by 2 bases and J by 3 bases, with 7 bases between. The V gene's germline CDR1 is SEHNR and CDR2 FQNEAQ (reference sequence). This CDR3 spans 13 amino acids. CDR3 in amino acids: CASSLRQDYGYTF. The CDR3 nucleotides are TGTGCCAGCAGCTTAAGGCAGGACTATGGCTACACCTTC.

V gene TRBV5-6 combines with J gene TRBJ2-1; 13 bases are shared with TRBD2. The germline CDR1 and CDR2 sequences are SGHDT and YYEEEE. The CDR3 contains 13 residues. The V segment lost 5 bases and the J segment 13 bases; nucleotides outside the gene matches: 6. The DNA for the CDR3 is TGTGCCAGCAGGTTTGGGACTAGCGGGACCCAGTTCTTC. It codes for CASRFGTSGTQFF.

In this sample, this clone turned up once. The CDR3 DNA sequence: TGTGCCAGCAGCGTAATGTCAGCCTACACAGATACGCAGTATTTT. Its protein is CASSVMSAYTDTQYF. The chain joins TRBV9 to TRBJ2-3; the D is unclear. Trimming took off 1 base at V and 2 bases at J, with 11 bases between the two ends. Germline CDR1 reads SGDLS; CDR2 reads YYNGEE. The CDR3 totals 15 residues.